One and the same sample provided the 21 T cell receptor beta chains below, sequenced in a study of shared clonotypes between healthy human individuals. TCRdb's copy holds only in-frame clones and misses some; the assay was immunoSEQ multiplex PCR. The sample shows roughly 2.2 million clones, just under 95% of them seen only once. Sequencing was performed on naive CD4+ T cells from PBMCs. Subset of the sample: CD45RA+ positively selected. The receptors originated from a man aged 18 to 29 in good health. Some clones in this sample may be carry-over from other donors' samples.

CDR3 coding DNA: TGTGCCACCAGCAGAGATTGGAGGTTTTCCTCCTACGAGCAGTACTTC. Its protein product is CATSRDWRFSSYEQYF. The J gene is TRBJ2-7, the V gene TRBV15; D possibly corresponds to TRBD2 (5 bases). CDR1 is LNHNV and CDR2 is YYDKDF in the germline V gene (reference sequence). The CDR3 has 16 amino acids. Trimming took 0 bases from V and 0 from J, leaving 12 bases between them.

This chain links TRBV11-3 with TRBJ2-2, with D perhaps TRBD2 (5 bases). CDR3 length: 15 residues. CDR1 is SGHNT and CDR2 is YENEEA in the germline V gene. The V and J ends lost 0 bases and 6 bases respectively, with 11 bases between them. The CDR3 is CASSLERAAPGELFF. The CDR3 DNA reads as TGTGCCAGCAGCTTAGAGCGGGCAGCCCCCGGGGAGCTGTTTTTT. Full variable domain (missing parts from reference TRBV11-3 and TRBJ2-2): EAGVVQSPRYKIIEKKQPVAFWCNPISGHNTLYWYLQNLGQGPELLIRYENEEAVDDSQLPKDRFSAERLKGVDSTLKIQPAELGDSAVYLCASSLERAAPGELFFGEGSRLTVL.

This clone was observed a few times. The germline gene is not matched at one end of the junction; a read error may be the cause. This chain connects TRBV25-1 to TRBJ1-2, with TRBD1 identical over 7 bases. From germline, CDR1 is MGHDK and CDR2 SYGVNS. CDR3 length: 13 residues. CDR3 nucleotide sequence: TGTGCCAGCAGTGGCGGGACAGCAGCTTTCCAACTCTTC. This gives the protein CASSGGTAAFQLF.

In this sample, this clone turned up a few times. This sample also contains other DNA sequences that code for the same CDR3. This chain links TRBV7-6 with TRBJ2-1; 11 positions match TRBD2. Germline CDR1 SGHVS, CDR2 FNYEAQ. V lost 1 base, J lost 0 bases, and 2 bases stayed unmatched. The CDR3 is made up of 17 amino acids. The CDR3 sequence: CASSLGLAGSSYNEQFF. CDR3 DNA: TGTGCCAGCAGCTTAGGACTAGCGGGGAGCTCCTACAATGAGCAGTTCTTC.

The V gene is TRBV27, the J gene TRBJ1-1, with D possibly TRBD1 on 5 matching bases. This CDR3 is 13 amino acids long. V was clipped by 5 bases and J by 6 bases, with 13 bases between them. Germline V lookup: CDR1 MNHEY, CDR2 SMNVEV (reference sequence). The CDR3 loop reads CASSVREGSEAFF. As DNA, the CDR3 is TGTGCCAGCAGTGTCAGGGAAGGCTCTGAAGCTTTCTTT.

The chain uses TRBV5-6 and TRBJ1-3, with a tentative D call TRBD1 (5 bases). This CDR3 spans 14 amino acids. Germline CDR1 SGHDT, CDR2 YYEEEE. Trimming took 3 bases from V and 2 from J, leaving 9 bases between them. The CDR3 reads CASSSGAPGNTIYF. CDR3 DNA: TGTGCCAGCAGCTCTGGGGCGCCTGGAAACACCATATATTTT.

The rearrangement links TRBV12-5 to TRBJ2-1; D could derive from TRBD1 or TRBD2 (5 bases each). Germline V gene sequence: CDR1 LGHNT, CDR2 FRNRAP. V lost 2 bases and J lost 7, with 9 bases in between. The CDR3 totals 13 residues. This CDR3 reads CASGLLGTNEQFF. The CDR3 DNA reads as TGTGCTAGTGGTTTGCTGGGGACGAATGAGCAGTTCTTC.

This chain connects TRBV30 to TRBJ1-6, with a tentative D call TRBD1 (6 bases). Between the trimmed V and J ends, which lost 0 bases and 10 bases, there was a span of 13 bases. In germline, CDR1 is GTSNPN, CDR2 SVGIG (reference sequence). The CDR3 contains 14 residues. The CDR3 loop is CAWSVQGERSPLHF. The CDR3 DNA reads TGTGCCTGGAGTGTACAGGGCGAGCGCTCACCCCTCCACTTT.

The chain uses TRBV6-1 and TRBJ1-4; D is perhaps TRBD1 (6 bases). Germline V gene sequence: CDR1 MNHNS, CDR2 SASEGT. The CDR3 runs 13 residues. The CDR3 coding sequence is TGTGGGGGGGGCAGGAGTACTAATGAAAAACTGTTTTTT. Its translation: CGGGRSTNEKLFF.

The V and J genes are TRBV28 and TRBJ1-1, with D perhaps matching TRBD1 (5 bases). The CDR3 consists of 13 residues. Germline values: CDR1 MDHEN, CDR2 SYDVKM. Trimming shortened V by 2 bases and J by 4 bases, and 8 bases separated the two germline ends. CDR3 residues: CASSLRDFTEAFF. DNA of the CDR3: TGTGCCAGCAGTTTAAGGGACTTCACTGAAGCTTTCTTT.

A note on this clone: At one of its ends the junction is not consistent with the germline gene, which may arise from a read error. Other DNA sequences in this sample translate to the same CDR3. V is TRBV29-1 and J is TRBJ1-2; 9 bases are shared with TRBD1. CDR3 length: 14 amino acids. Germline CDR1 is SQVTM and CDR2 is ANQGSEA. In DNA, the CDR3 is TGCAGCGTCGAAGACAGGGGGGGAAACTATGGCTACACCTTC. As protein: CSVEDRGGNYGYTF.

The rearrangement links TRBV5-4 to TRBJ2-2; perhaps TRBD1 as D (7 bases). V was shortened by 0 bases and J by 5 bases, with 14 bases between the two germline ends. This CDR3 has 16 residues. Germline V CDR1 and CDR2: SGHNT, YYREEE (reference sequence). The CDR3, as DNA: TGTGCCAGCAGCTTGGGCGGCAGGGGGGTTACCGGGGAGCTGTTTTTT. This translates into CASSLGGRGVTGELFF.

V is TRBV10-3 and J is TRBJ2-3; TRBD2 aligns across 12 bases. The CDR3 spans 15 residues. Germline loops: CDR1 ENHRY, CDR2 SYGVKD. The ends lost 9 bases at V and 4 bases at J; junction bases unmatched: 8. CDR3 sequence: CAIGLAGRQADTQYF. The DNA of the CDR3 is TGTGCCATAGGACTAGCGGGACGACAGGCAGATACGCAGTATTTT.

The genes are TRBV2 and TRBJ2-3, with D perhaps being TRBD1 or TRBD2 (5 bases each). Trimming took off 7 bases at V and 2 bases at J, with 13 bases between the two ends. There are 14 residues in the CDR3. The germline V gene has CDR1 SNHLY and CDR2 FYNNEI. For the CDR3, the DNA is TGTGCCAGCAAAAGGGGAGACTTCACAGATACGCAGTATTTT. Its translation is CASKRGDFTDTQYF.

This clone has a handful of counts. The chain uses TRBV7-9 and TRBJ1-5, with D possibly TRBD1 on 5 matching bases. Looked up from germline, CDR1 is SEHNR and CDR2 is FQNEAQ (reference sequence). Trimming left V 0 bases short and J 0 bases short, with 12 bases between. The CDR3 sequence is 17 residues long. CDR3 nucleotides: TGTGCCAGCAGCTTAGCGGTGGCAGGGACTAGCAATCAGCCCCAGCATTTT. Its translation is CASSLAVAGTSNQPQHF.

This rearrangement joins TRBV28 to TRBJ1-4, with unresolved D. V lost 5 bases, J lost 6 bases, and 10 bases lay in between. Germline values: CDR1 MDHEN, CDR2 SYDVKM. This CDR3 spans 13 amino acids. This CDR3 is CASSAPGHEKLFF. In DNA form, the CDR3 reads TGTGCCAGCAGTGCTCCTGGCCATGAAAAACTGTTTTTT.

The V call is TRBV6-1, the J call TRBJ2-1, with D unclear. Looked up from germline, CDR1 is MNHNS and CDR2 is SASEGT. The CDR3 totals 15 residues. V shed 3 bases and J shed 2 bases, with 11 bases lying between them. For the CDR3, the DNA is TGTGCCAGCAGTGAGGTGGAGCGTGCCTACAATGAGCAGTTCTTC. It is translated as CASSEVERAYNEQFF.

This clone has just one count. This same CDR3 is encoded by further DNA sequences in the sample. This chain links TRBV18 with TRBJ2-2; 13 bases are a match to TRBD2. CDR3 size: 16 residues. The ends lost 2 bases at V and 4 bases at J; junction bases unmatched: 1. The germline gives CDR1 KGHSH, CDR2 LQKENI. CDR3 DNA: TGTGCCAGCTCACCAGGACTAGCGGGGGCCACCGGGGAGCTGTTTTTT. Encoded protein: CASSPGLAGATGELFF. The full variable domain, with the rest looked up from reference TRBV18 and TRBJ2-2, is NAGVMQNPRHLVRRRGQEARLRCSPMKGHSHVYWYRQLPEEGLKFMVYLQKENIIDESGMPKERFSAEFPKEGPSILRIQQVVRGDSAAYFCASSPGLAGATGELFFGEGSRLTVL.

This clone appeared a few times. Other DNA sequences in the same sample also yield this CDR3. The chain has TRBV29-1 and TRBJ1-1; a weak D match, TRBD1 (6 bases). V dropped 5 bases and J dropped 0 bases, with 10 bases sitting between them. This CDR3 region has 13 residues. Germline V gene lookup returns CDR1 SQVTM and CDR2 ANQGSEA. In DNA form, the CDR3 reads TGCAGCGTTACAGGGAGAATGAACACTGAAGCTTTCTTT. It yields the protein CSVTGRMNTEAFF.

As to this clone: The sample contains more than one DNA sequence encoding this CDR3. CDR3 sequence reads: CASSLAADTQYF. CDR3 nucleotides: TGTGCCAGCAGCTTGGCGGCGGATACGCAGTATTTT. The rearrangement joins TRBV5-4 to TRBJ2-3, with no clear D. The CDR3 has 12 residues. V was clipped by 0 bases and J by 6 bases, with 5 bases between them. Germline CDR1 reads SGHNT; CDR2 reads YYREEE (reference sequence). Full variable domain (outside the CDR3, taken from reference TRBV5-4 and TRBJ2-3): ETGVTQSPTHLIKTRGQQVTLRCSSQSGHNTVSWYQQALGQGPQFIFQYYREEENGRGNFPPRFSGLQFPNYSSELNVNALELDDSALYLCASSLAADTQYFGPGTRLTVL.

V is TRBV6-1 and J is TRBJ2-4, with D perhaps matching TRBD2 (7 bases). Trimming took off 6 bases at V and 1 base at J, with 13 bases between the two ends. The CDR3 contains 15 residues. Germline V gene data show CDR1 as MNHNS and CDR2 as SASEGT. This CDR3 reads CASRGGPDAKNIQYF. CDR3 nucleotides: TGTGCCAGCAGGGGGGGGCCAGACGCCAAAAACATTCAGTACTTC.